These 25 T cell receptor beta chains were sequenced from one sample in a study of CD8 T cells in ankylosing spondylitis. One entry per CDR3 protein, called by TCRdb with MiXCR from the 5' RACE reads. This sample has around 230,000 distinct CDR3 sequences, with 8% to 9.5% found just once. Sequencing was done on a sample of blood, either unsorted or a sorted T cell fraction (not recorded which). Receptors originate from a male donor with ankylosing spondylitis or in good health (not recorded which).

This clonotype has a count of ten or more. J is TRBJ2-5 and V is TRBV20-1; D is possibly TRBD1 (6 bases). The CDR3 is 12 amino acids. Between the trimmed V and J ends, which lost 5 bases and 2 bases, there was a span of 9 bases. Germline V lookup: CDR1 DFQATT, CDR2 SNEGSKA (reference sequence). CDR3 DNA sequence: TGCAGTGCTGGCGACAGGCAAGAGACCCAGTACTTC. Protein product: CSAGDRQETQYF.

This clonotype was counted many times. The rearrangement joins TRBV4-1 to TRBJ2-5; no clear D gene. The CDR3 is made up of 12 amino acids. The V and J ends lost 2 bases and 4 bases respectively, with 5 bases between them. Germline CDR1 is MGHRA and CDR2 is YSYEKL. The CDR3 DNA sequence: TGCGCCAGCAGCCAAAACCGAGAGACCCAGTACTTC. Its protein is CASSQNRETQYF.

There are many counts of this clonotype. Sequence at one end of the junction differs from germline and may be a read error. V gene TRBV7-9 combines with J gene TRBJ2-2, with unresolved D. This CDR3 has 13 amino acids. Germline V CDR1 and CDR2: SEHNR, FQNEAQ (reference sequence). The CDR3 bases are TGCGCCAGCAGCTTGGACAACACCGGGGAGCTGTTTTTT. Protein: CASSLDNTGELFF.

This clonotype was seen repeatedly, ten times or more. The chain carries TRBV27 and TRBJ2-3; tentatively, D is TRBD2 (6 bases). The CDR3 has 15 residues. Germline CDR1 is MNHEY and CDR2 is SMNVEV (reference sequence). With 2 bases removed from V and 2 bases from J, the gap between germline ends came to 11 bases. The DNA of the CDR3 is TGTGCCAGCAGTTTAACCGGGGGAGCCACAGATACGCAGTATTTT. It encodes CASSLTGGATDTQYF.

At least ten counts were recorded for this clonotype. J is TRBJ2-7 and V is TRBV20-1; tentatively, D is TRBD2 (6 bases). The CDR3 runs to 13 residues. Per the germline V gene, CDR1 is DFQATT and CDR2 is SNEGSKA (reference sequence). Trimming pared 2 bases from V and 8 bases from J, leaving 16 bases between. The CDR3, as DNA: TGCAGTGCTAGACCGGGACTTCTTGAAAAGCAGTACTTC. The encoded protein is CSARPGLLEKQYF.

This clonotype came up many times. This chain links TRBV4-2 with TRBJ1-6; 7 nucleotides match TRBD1. This CDR3 has 15 amino acids. The V segment lost 3 bases and the J segment 7 bases; nucleotides outside the gene matches: 6. Per the germline V gene, CDR1 is LGHNA and CDR2 is YNFKEQ. The CDR3 bases are TGTGCCAGCAGCCATCATGGACAGGAAAATTCACCCCTCCACTTT. Translated, it gives CASSHHGQENSPLHF.

The chain recombines TRBV20-1 with TRBJ2-1, with D possibly TRBD2 on 5 matching bases. The germline CDR1 and CDR2 sequences are DFQATT and SNEGSKA (reference sequence). Trimming took off 4 bases at V and 9 bases at J, with 25 bases between the two ends. The CDR3 runs to 16 residues. In DNA form, the CDR3 reads TGCAGTGCTATCCGGGGAGCTGGGTTTGGGGTGCTTGAGCAGTTCTTC. It translates to CSAIRGAGFGVLEQFF.

The rearrangement uses TRBV3-1 and TRBJ2-7, with 8 nucleotides matching TRBD2. The length of the CDR3 is 18 residues. V lost 1 base and J lost 0; bases outside the gene matches: 11. CDR1 and CDR2 from the germline V gene are LGHDT and YNNKEL (reference sequence). The CDR3 sequence is CASSQVVGVAGFSYEQYF. The CDR3 DNA reads as TGTGCCAGCAGCCAAGTAGTGGGGGTAGCGGGATTCTCCTACGAGCAGTACTTC.

This clonotype showed up many times. The genes are TRBV14 and TRBJ2-3, with D unresolved. The germline V gene encodes CDR1 SGHDN and CDR2 FVKESK. The ends were cut back, 6 bases at V and 3 bases at J, with 10 bases in the middle. The CDR3 runs to 13 residues. CDR3 in DNA: TGTGCCAGCAGTCCATCAAGGACAGATACGCAGTATTTT. This translates into CASSPSRTDTQYF.

The table lists this clonotype with a few counts. The chain is built from TRBV5-1 and TRBJ1-6; D ambiguous. Per germline, CDR1 SGHRS and CDR2 YFSETQ. The CDR3 has 15 amino acids. Trimming stripped 4 bases from V and 9 bases from J, with 17 bases between. For the CDR3, the DNA is TGCGCCAGCAGCAATGGGCGGAGTGGGGTTTCACCCCTCCACTTT. Amino acids: CASSNGRSGVSPLHF.

In this sample, this clonotype turned up many times. The CDR3 bases are TGTGCCAGCAGCCGCTCTGCCCTTGGCACAGATACGCAGTATTTT. Encoded protein: CASSRSALGTDTQYF. The chain joins TRBV11-1 to TRBJ2-3, with no clear D. This CDR3 spans 15 amino acids. Germline V lookup: CDR1 SGHAT, CDR2 FQDESV (reference sequence). The V gene lost 5 bases and the J gene lost 1 base, with 13 bases spanning the gap.

There are a few counts of this clonotype. The V and J genes are TRBV5-1 and TRBJ2-3, with TRBD1 matching 8 bases. This CDR3 is 14 amino acids long. Trimming at V came to 4 bases and at J to 2 bases, leaving 3 bases not matched to a gene. Germline CDR1 is SGHRS and CDR2 is YFSETQ. CDR3 DNA sequence: TGCGCCAGCAGCGCGGGACAGGACACAGATACGCAGTATTTT. This gives the protein CASSAGQDTDTQYF.

This clonotype showed up just a few times. This chain connects TRBV29-1 to TRBJ2-7; D is unclear. Between the trimmed V and J ends, which lost 0 bases and 0 bases, there was a span of 12 bases. This CDR3 has 15 amino acids. Germline V gives CDR1 SQVTM, CDR2 ANQGSEA. The chain's CDR3 is CSVEDLGNISYEQYF. CDR3 coding DNA: TGCAGCGTTGAAGATTTAGGCAATATCTCCTACGAGCAGTACTTC.

This clonotype has ten or more counts. The J gene is TRBJ1-1, the V gene TRBV29-1, with D unclear. This CDR3 comprises 11 residues. Trimming left V 6 bases short and J 4 bases short, with 9 bases between. CDR1 SQVTM and CDR2 ANQGSEA come from the germline V gene. CDR3 sequence reads: CSVTAGTEAFF. The CDR3 nucleotides are TGCAGCGTCACCGCGGGCACTGAAGCTTTCTTT.

Concerning this clonotype: Being one base from a much bigger clone, this may be a read error. The chain employs TRBV7-3 and TRBJ1-1; 10 bases are a match to TRBD1. The trim removed 5 bases at V and 5 bases at J, leaving 2 bases unmatched. The CDR3 consists of 13 residues. The germline V gene encodes CDR1 SGHTA and CDR2 FQGTGA. The CDR3 DNA reads TGTGCCAGCAGCAAGGACAGGGGGACTGAAGCTTTCTTT. Residues: CASSKDRGTEAFF.

This clonotype was recorded many times. The chain has TRBV7-8 and TRBJ2-7; D not resolved. Germline-derived CDR1 and CDR2 are SGHVS and FQNEAQ. The CDR3 loop spans 13 amino acids. V lost 5 bases and J lost 3, with 11 bases in between. For the CDR3, the DNA is TGTGCCAGCAGCCCGTCCATCGACTACGAGCAGTACTTC. It translates to CASSPSIDYEQYF.

In this sample, this clonotype turned up a few times. The rearrangement joins TRBV20-1 to TRBJ2-3; 8 positions agree with TRBD2. V lost 2 bases, J lost 2 bases, and 9 bases stayed unmatched. Germline CDR1 and CDR2: DFQATT and SNEGSKA (reference sequence). This CDR3 spans 16 amino acids. As DNA, the CDR3 is TGCAGTGCTAGAACCCGGACTAGCACACCCACAGATACGCAGTATTTT. Translation gives CSARTRTSTPTDTQYF.

With respect to this clonotype: This could be a read error, since a much larger clone is one nucleotide away. V usage is TRBV20-1 and J usage is TRBJ1-2; 7 nucleotides align to TRBD1. This CDR3 has 14 residues. The V gene's germline CDR1 is DFQATT and CDR2 SNEGSKA (reference sequence). As DNA, the CDR3 is TGCAGTGCTTACTCGCCCGGGACAGACTATGGCTACCCCTTC. It yields the protein CSAYSPGTDYGYPF.

This clonotype appeared many times. This chain links TRBV7-2 with TRBJ2-3; perhaps TRBD2 as D (6 bases). Germline lookup yields CDR1 SGHTA and CDR2 FQGNSA. This CDR3 contains 17 residues. V shed 1 base and J shed 2 bases, with 16 bases lying between them. This CDR3 reads CASSLVAAGFTTDTQYF. CDR3 nucleotide sequence: TGTGCCAGCAGCTTAGTGGCAGCGGGCTTTACCACAGATACGCAGTATTTT.

This clonotype was observed many times. V is TRBV5-1 and J is TRBJ1-4, with D tentatively TRBD1 (5 bases). This CDR3 region has 16 residues. The V gene's germline CDR1 is SGHRS and CDR2 YFSETQ. Trimming shortened V by 2 bases and J by 8 bases, and 19 bases separated the two germline ends. In DNA, the CDR3 is TGCGCCAGCAGCTTCGGGGGGTCCAGGGCGTACGAAAAACTGTTTTTT. Encoded protein: CASSFGGSRAYEKLFF.

This clonotype was counted ten times or more. This chain connects TRBV11-1 to TRBJ2-1; 12 bases fit TRBD2. The germline V gene has CDR1 SGHAT and CDR2 FQDESV (reference sequence). The CDR3 extends over 18 amino acids. V shed 5 bases and J 0 bases; nucleotides not matched to a gene: 8. This CDR3 is CASSLRLAGESSYNEQFF. CDR3 nucleotide sequence: TGTGCCAGCAGCCTCCGACTAGCGGGGGAAAGCTCCTACAATGAGCAGTTCTTC.

The V and J genes are TRBV7-9 and TRBJ1-4, with a tentative D call TRBD1 (5 bases). V was cut by 1 base and J by 8 bases, with 11 bases left in between. Looked up from germline, CDR1 is SEHNR and CDR2 is FQNEAQ (reference sequence). The CDR3 extends over 14 amino acids. For the CDR3, the DNA is TGTGCCAGCAGCTTAGGCCCAGGGTCGGAAAAACTGTTTTTT. Amino acid sequence: CASSLGPGSEKLFF. The whole variable domain, filled in from reference TRBV7-9 and TRBJ1-4, reads DTGVSQNPRHKITKRGQNVTFRCDPISEHNRLYWYRQTLGQGPEFLTYFQNEAQLEKSRLLSDRFSAERPKGSFSTLEIQRTEQGDSAMYLCASSLGPGSEKLFFGSGTQLSVL.

This chain links TRBV13 with TRBJ2-1, with 8 bases lining up with TRBD2. Germline trimming cut 2 bases from V and 8 bases from J; bases unmatched to any gene: 8. From germline, CDR1 is PRHDT and CDR2 FYEKMQ (reference sequence). This CDR3 region has 15 residues. This CDR3 reads CASSLRSSGTYEQFF. In DNA, the CDR3 is TGTGCCAGCAGCTTACGGAGTAGCGGGACTTATGAGCAGTTCTTC.

This clonotype has ten or more counts. The rearrangement joins TRBV12-3 or TRBV12-4 to TRBJ2-1; D is undetermined. The V gene lost 5 bases and the J gene lost 7 bases, with 6 bases spanning the gap. There are 11 residues in the CDR3. The CDR3 DNA reads TGTGCCAGCAGTCTGAAGAATGAGCAGTTCTTC. The encoded protein is CASSLKNEQFF.

This rearrangement joins TRBV20-1 to TRBJ1-1, with 7 nucleotides matching TRBD1. Trimming at V came to 3 bases and at J to 4 bases, leaving 5 bases not matched to a gene. Per germline, CDR1 DFQATT and CDR2 SNEGSKA (reference sequence). The CDR3 extends over 13 amino acids. The CDR3 region has the DNA TGCAGTGCTAGTAAGGGGGCGACCACTGAAGCTTTCTTT. It translates to CSASKGATTEAFF.